The next 14 T cell receptor beta chains were all read from a single sample in a study of a mutant IDH1 vaccine in newly diagnosed glioma. Time point given: baseline, week 1 (first vaccination visit). Treatment defined: pre-vaccination baseline after standard-of-care therapy. The protocol was immunoSEQ multiplex PCR, while the TCRdb copy is restricted to in-frame clones and leaves out a portion. The sample lists about 67,000 clones; around four fifths were seen once. This specimen was peripheral blood mononuclear cells (PBMCs), taken from a glioma patient treated with radiotherapy, temozolomide or both. All receptors derive from a woman between 18 and 29 years old with glioma. Some clones in this sample may be carry-over from other donors' samples.

V usage is TRBV27 and J usage is TRBJ2-7; TRBD1 is a possible D gene (5 bases). This CDR3 region has 13 residues. Trimming stripped 5 bases from V and 6 bases from J, with 14 bases between. In germline, CDR1 is MNHEY, CDR2 SMNVEV (reference sequence). The CDR3 reads CASSAPGFPEQYF. The CDR3 nucleotides read TGTGCCAGCAGTGCCCCAGGGTTTCCCGAGCAGTACTTC.

The rearrangement links TRBV7-9 to TRBJ1-2, with D hard to call. CDR3 length equals 14 residues. V was pared by 4 bases and J by 4 bases, with 13 bases between. Looked up from germline, CDR1 is SEHNR and CDR2 is FQNEAQ (reference sequence). The DNA for the CDR3 is TGTGCCAGCAGCTCAGCATCGGGTCTCTATGGCTACACCTTC. Protein sequence: CASSSASGLYGYTF.

This clone was counted only a few times. The chain links TRBV2 to TRBJ1-1; D call uncertain. This CDR3 region has 10 residues. V dropped 10 bases and J dropped 10 bases, with 13 bases sitting between them. The germline V gene encodes CDR1 SNHLY and CDR2 FYNNEI. The CDR3 nucleotides are TGTGCCACCTGGGCGCGGCGAGCTTTCTTT. This codes for CATWARRAFF.

This clone has a handful of counts. This chain uses TRBV6-5 with TRBJ1-1, with D uncertain. Germline V gene data show CDR1 as MNHEY and CDR2 as SVGAGI. This CDR3 region has 12 residues. Trimming shortened V by 2 bases and J by 4 bases, and 5 bases separated the two germline ends. For the CDR3, the DNA is TGTGCCAGCAGTTACGTCGGCACTGAAGCTTTCTTT. The encoded protein is CASSYVGTEAFF.

The V gene is TRBV4-1, the J gene TRBJ1-2; 9 nucleotides match TRBD1. V was pared by 2 bases and J by 6 bases, with 4 bases of the junction left unmatched. Germline-derived CDR1 and CDR2 are MGHRA and YSYEKL. The CDR3 spans 14 residues. CDR3 in amino acids: CASSQLTGGDGYTF. The CDR3 DNA reads as TGCGCCAGCAGCCAATTGACAGGGGGAGATGGCTACACCTTC.

V gene TRBV19 combines with J gene TRBJ2-3, with 11 bases lining up with TRBD2. The CDR3 extends over 16 amino acids. J gave up 0 bases and V 4 bases, and 3 bases lay outside the gene matches. From germline, CDR1 is LNHDA and CDR2 SQIVND (reference sequence). The CDR3 spells CASSTLAGGSTDTQYF. CDR3 nucleotides: TGTGCCAGTAGTACTTTAGCGGGGGGGAGCACAGATACGCAGTATTTT. The variable domain in full, completed from reference TRBV19 and TRBJ2-3, reads DGGITQSPKYLFRKEGQNVTLSCEQNLNHDAMYWYRQDPGQGLRLIYYSQIVNDFQKGDIAEGYSVSREKKESFPLTVTSAQKNPTAFYLCASSTLAGGSTDTQYFGPGTRLTVL.

This rearrangement joins TRBV6-5 to TRBJ1-2, with D unclear. There are 15 residues in the CDR3. Trimming removed 8 bases from V and 4 bases from J, with 20 bases in between. Germline V gene lookup returns CDR1 MNHEY and CDR2 SVGAGI. This chain's CDR3 is CASGEPWSLGYGYTF. The CDR3 DNA reads TGTGCCAGCGGGGAACCCTGGTCCTTAGGCTATGGCTACACCTTC.

The chain uses TRBV9 and TRBJ1-4; D is unresolved. Between the trimmed V and J ends, which lost 5 bases and 0 bases, there was a span of 11 bases. This CDR3 region has 15 residues. CDR1 and CDR2 from the germline V gene are SGDLS and YYNGEE. The CDR3 loop is CASSGSGSTNEKLFF. CDR3 DNA sequence: TGTGCCAGCAGTGGCTCGGGGTCAACTAATGAAAAACTGTTTTTT.

This sequence joins TRBV4-3 and TRBJ1-4, with D tentatively TRBD1 (6 bases). The germline CDR1 and CDR2 sequences are LGHNA and YSLEER. V was trimmed by 4 bases and J by 4 bases, leaving 13 bases between them. There are 15 residues in the CDR3. CDR3 sequence: CASSRGASNNEKLFF. The CDR3 coding sequence is TGCGCCAGCAGCCGGGGGGCCTCCAATAATGAAAAACTGTTTTTT.

This clone appeared once. The chain has TRBV13 and TRBJ1-4, with D unresolved. CDR1 PRHDT and CDR2 FYEKMQ come from the germline V gene (reference sequence). This CDR3 is 16 amino acids long. With 5 bases removed from V and 7 bases from J, the gap between germline ends came to 20 bases. DNA of the CDR3: TGTGCCAGCAGCCCCGTCACAGCTTCCTATGGTGAAAAACTGTTTTTT. Its protein is CASSPVTASYGEKLFF.

This clone was seen only once. This chain uses TRBV5-4 with TRBJ1-2, with unresolved D. The CDR3 is 12 residues long. Trimming shortened V by 6 bases and J by 7 bases, and 13 bases separated the two germline ends. Looked up from germline, CDR1 is SGHNT and CDR2 is YYREEE (reference sequence). This chain's CDR3 is CASMRFSGGYTF. CDR3 nucleotide sequence: TGTGCCAGCATGAGGTTTTCGGGTGGCTACACCTTC.

The chain recombines TRBV9 with TRBJ1-5; possibly TRBD1 for D (5 bases). V lost 0 bases and J 2 bases, leaving 9 bases between the germline ends. Germline V gene lookup returns CDR1 SGDLS and CDR2 YYNGEE. This CDR3 contains 15 residues. The CDR3, as DNA: TGTGCCAGCAGCGTAGGAGGGGCAGGCAATCAGCCCCAGCATTTT. It is translated as CASSVGGAGNQPQHF.

This clone has just one count. The chain has TRBV2 and TRBJ2-3, with D perhaps matching TRBD1 (6 bases). Germline V gene data show CDR1 as SNHLY and CDR2 as FYNNEI. There are 17 residues in the CDR3. V was pared by 5 bases and J by 6 bases, with 24 bases between. CDR3 bases: TGTGCCAGCAGTCCTCCCCCACTACGAGGGGGAGTGGATACGCAGTATTTT. Encoded protein: CASSPPPLRGGVDTQYF.

The chain links TRBV14 to TRBJ2-1, with TRBD2 matching over 7 bases. Germline assignment: CDR1 SGHDN and CDR2 FVKESK. The J segment lost 9 bases and the V segment lost 1 base, leaving 12 bases of the junction unmatched. The CDR3 totals 16 residues. The chain's CDR3 is CASSQAGRTRATEQFF. The CDR3 bases are TGTGCCAGCAGCCAAGCTGGTAGGACTAGAGCAACTGAGCAGTTCTTC.